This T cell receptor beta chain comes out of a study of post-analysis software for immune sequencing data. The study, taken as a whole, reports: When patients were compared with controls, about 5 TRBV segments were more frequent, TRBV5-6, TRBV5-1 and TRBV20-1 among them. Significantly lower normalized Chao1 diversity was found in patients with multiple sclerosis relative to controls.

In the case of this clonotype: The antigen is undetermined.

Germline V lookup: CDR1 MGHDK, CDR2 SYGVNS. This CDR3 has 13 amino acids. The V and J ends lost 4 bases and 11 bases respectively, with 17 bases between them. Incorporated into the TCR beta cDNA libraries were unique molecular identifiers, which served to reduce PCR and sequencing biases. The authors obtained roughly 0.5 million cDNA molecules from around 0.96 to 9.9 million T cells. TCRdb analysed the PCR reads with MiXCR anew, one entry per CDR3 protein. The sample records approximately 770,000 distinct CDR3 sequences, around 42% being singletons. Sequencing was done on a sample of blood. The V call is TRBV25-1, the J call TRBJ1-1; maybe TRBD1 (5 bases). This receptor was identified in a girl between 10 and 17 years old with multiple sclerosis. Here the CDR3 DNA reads TGTGCCAGCAGTGCCTCTACAGGAGCTCGGGCTTTCTTT. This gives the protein CASSASTGARAFF.